This TCR beta chain was identified during a study of cytomegalovirus exposure and HLA in healthy donors. Study-level information: The study's early data release held some 85 million unique TCRs from HLA-typed donors. Study-wide points: It was 164 TCR beta chains that were listed as cytomegalovirus-associated. The study had only CMV serostatus as immune exposure information.

Trimming cost V 1 base and J 4 bases, with 10 bases left between them. This CDR3 is 14 amino acids long. Germline V gives CDR1 SGHVS, CDR2 FNYEAQ. PCR employed 60 Vbeta and 13 Jbeta primers. TCRdb keeps only in-frame clones here, not all; method: immunoSEQ multiplex PCR. The sample has over 100,000 clones; roughly 84% are singletons. With regard to this clone: Its antigen is unidentified.

This sequence joins TRBV7-6 and TRBJ1-1; D is undetermined. Sample: PBMCs. This sequence originates from a woman under 30 in good health and CMV-seropositive. The CDR3: CASSLGPVLTEAFF. CDR3 nucleotides: TGTGCCAGCAGCTTAGGCCCAGTCCTCACTGAAGCTTTCTTT.